This TCR beta chain was observed in a study of technical replicates of blood from several donors. Measured with immunoSEQ multiplex PCR; TCRdb has only the in-frame clones, and not every one. The sample has 84,000 or so clones, 90% to 95% seen once. The CDR3 runs 17 residues. The germline gives CDR1 SEHNR, CDR2 FQNEAQ (reference sequence). V lost 3 bases, J lost 2 bases, and 11 bases stayed unmatched. The TCR was taken from a human donor in good health. The sample was T cells isolated from PBMCs. This chain links TRBV7-9 with TRBJ2-5, with TRBD2 matching over 8 bases. CDR3 region: CASSFSAGGGMQETQYF. CDR3 DNA sequence: TGTGCCAGCAGCTTTTCTGCGGGGGGAGGGATGCAAGAGACCCAGTACTTC.